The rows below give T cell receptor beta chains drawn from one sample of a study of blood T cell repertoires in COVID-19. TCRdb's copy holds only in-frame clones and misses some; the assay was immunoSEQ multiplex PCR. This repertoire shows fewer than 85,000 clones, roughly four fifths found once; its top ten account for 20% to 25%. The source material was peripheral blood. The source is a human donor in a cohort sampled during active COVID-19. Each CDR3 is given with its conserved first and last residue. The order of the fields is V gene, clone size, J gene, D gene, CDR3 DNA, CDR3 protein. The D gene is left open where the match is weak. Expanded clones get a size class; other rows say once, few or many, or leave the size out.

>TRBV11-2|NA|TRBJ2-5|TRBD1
TGTGCCAGCAGCTTACGTGGGACAGACGGACTCGGAGGGACCCAGTACTTC
CASSLRGTDGLGGTQYF
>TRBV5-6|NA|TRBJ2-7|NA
TGTGCCAGCAGCTTGAAATTACAGGGTTTCCACGAGCAGTACTTC
CASSLKLQGFHEQYF
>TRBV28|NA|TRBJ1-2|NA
TGTGCCAGCAGTACTACTAACTATGGCTACACCTTC
CASSTTNYGYTF
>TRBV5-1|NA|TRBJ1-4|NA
TGCGCCAGCAGCCTCATGACAGGCACAGGGAGTGAAAAACTGTTTTTT
CASSLMTGTGSEKLFF
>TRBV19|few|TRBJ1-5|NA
TGTGCCAGTAGTTGGGGGGGCTGGGAGCCCCAGCATTTT
CASSWGGWEPQHF
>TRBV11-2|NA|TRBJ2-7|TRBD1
TGTGCCAGCAGCTTCCCTAGGACAGGGCCCTACGAGCAGTACTTC
CASSFPRTGPYEQYF
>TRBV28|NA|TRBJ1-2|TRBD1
TGTGCCAGCAGCCTGGTTCCGGGACAGGGGGCAAACTATGGCTACACCTTC
CASSLVPGQGANYGYTF
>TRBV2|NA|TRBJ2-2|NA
TGTGCCAGCAGTGAAAAGGGGTCGCACACCGGGGAGCTGTTTTTT
CASSEKGSHTGELFF
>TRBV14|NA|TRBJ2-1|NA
TGTGCCAGCAGCCATCCTGGTGGGGCCCCCTACAATGAGCAGTTCTTC
CASSHPGGAPYNEQFF
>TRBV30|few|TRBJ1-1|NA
TGTGCCTGGAGTGTATGGGGACAGAACACTGAAGCTTTCTTT
CAWSVWGQNTEAFF
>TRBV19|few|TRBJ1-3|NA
TGTGCCAGTAGTATGGTGGATGAGGGTTCGGCTTTTAGCGGAAACACCATATATTTT
CASSMVDEGSAFSGNTIYF
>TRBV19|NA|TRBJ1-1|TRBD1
TGTGCCAGTACCACCTGGGAGGGGGCACAGGGGGCGAGTCCTGAAGCTTTCTTT
CASTTWEGAQGASPEAFF
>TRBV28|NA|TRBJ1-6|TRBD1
TGTGCCAGCAACCTCCCACAGGGGGCCCCCTATAATTCACCCCTCCACTTT
CASNLPQGAPYNSPLHF
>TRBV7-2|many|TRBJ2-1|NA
TGTGCCAGCAGCTTAAGGTGGGGGCCGGGGAATGAGCAGTTCTTC
CASSLRWGPGNEQFF
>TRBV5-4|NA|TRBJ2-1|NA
TGTGCCAGCAACCCCATGGAGGGGGGGCTGGGAAATGAGCAGTTCTTC
CASNPMEGGLGNEQFF
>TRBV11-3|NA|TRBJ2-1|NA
TGTGCCAGCAGCTTGAAGAGCTCCTACAATGAGCAGTTCTTC
CASSLKSSYNEQFF
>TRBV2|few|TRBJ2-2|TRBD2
TGTGCCAGCGGGGGGGTCTGGACCGGGGAGCTGTTTTTT
CASGGVWTGELFF
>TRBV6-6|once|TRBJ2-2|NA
TGTGCCAGCAGTTATAGGGGAGGCTCCGGGGAGCTGTTTTTT
CASSYRGGSGELFF
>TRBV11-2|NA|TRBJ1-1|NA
TGTGCCAGCAGCCCGCGGCGGCGTTTAAACACTGAAGCTTTCTTT
CASSPRRRLNTEAFF
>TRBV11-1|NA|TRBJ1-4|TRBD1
TGTGCCAGCAGCACCCAGAACAGGGGATCGGAAAAACTGTTTTTT
CASSTQNRGSEKLFF
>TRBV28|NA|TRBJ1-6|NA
TGTGCCAGCAGTTTCATCCTGGGACAATTTAATTCACCCCTCCACTTT
CASSFILGQFNSPLHF
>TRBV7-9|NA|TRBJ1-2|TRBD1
TGTGCCAGCAGCTTAGGGACAGGGCGCTATGGCTACACCTTC
CASSLGTGRYGYTF
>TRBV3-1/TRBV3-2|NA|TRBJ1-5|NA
TGTGCCAGCAGCCAAGACAGGGGCCGAGATCAGCCCCAGCATTTT
CASSQDRGRDQPQHF
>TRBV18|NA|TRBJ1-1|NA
TGTGCCAGCTCACCCTCCTTAGCCACTGAAGCTTTCTTT
CASSPSLATEAFF
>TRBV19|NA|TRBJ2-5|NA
TGTGCCAGTAGTTCCCTAAGGGGGGGTGCCCAAGAGACCCAGTACTTC
CASSSLRGGAQETQYF
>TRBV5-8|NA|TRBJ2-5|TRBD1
TGTGCCAGCAGCTCTCCCGGGACAGGCCACCAAGAGACCCAGTACTTC
CASSSPGTGHQETQYF
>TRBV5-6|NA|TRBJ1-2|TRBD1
TGTGCCAGCAGCGGGAGGACAGGGGCCTATGGAATAGGCTACACCTTC
CASSGRTGAYGIGYTF
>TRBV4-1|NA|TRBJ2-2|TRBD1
TGCGCCAGCAGCCAAGTCGGACAGGGTGGCACCGGGGAGCTGTTTTTT
CASSQVGQGGTGELFF
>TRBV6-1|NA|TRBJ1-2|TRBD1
TGTGCCAGCAGTGAAGGGACAGGGGGCTATGGCTACACCTTC
CASSEGTGGYGYTF
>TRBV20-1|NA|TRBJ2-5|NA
TGCAGTGCTAGGGAGGAAGAGACCCAGTACTTC
CSAREEETQYF
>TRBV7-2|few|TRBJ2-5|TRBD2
TGTGCCAGCAGCTTAGGGTTAGCGGGGTATGAGACCCAGTACTTC
CASSLGLAGYETQYF
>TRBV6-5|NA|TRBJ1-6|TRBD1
TGTGCCAGCGCCAGGGGGCGCGGGGGTAATTCACCCCTCCACTTT
CASARGRGGNSPLHF
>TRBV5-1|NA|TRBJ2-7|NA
TGCGCCAGCAGCTTGGTAGGTTGGGCCCAGGGGCCCTACGAGCAGTACTTC
CASSLVGWAQGPYEQYF
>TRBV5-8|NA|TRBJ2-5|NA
TGTGCCAGCAGCTTGGGCCCCACGGGGACCCAGTACTTC
CASSLGPTGTQYF
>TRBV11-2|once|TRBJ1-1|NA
TGTGCCAGCAGCTTAATGGTCGGGGATTATTGGGTGGAAGCTTTCTTT
CASSLMVGDYWVEAFF
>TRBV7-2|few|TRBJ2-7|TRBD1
TGTGCCAGCAGCGGGGGCAGGGGGCGCGTCTACGAGCAGTACTTC
CASSGGRGRVYEQYF
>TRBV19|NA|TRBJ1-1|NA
TGTGCCAGTAGAGACAGGAGGATGAACACTGAAGCTTTCTTT
CASRDRRMNTEAFF
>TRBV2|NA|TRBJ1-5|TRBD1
TGTGCCAGCAGGGGACAGCCTTATAGCAATCAGCCCCAGCATTTT
CASRGQPYSNQPQHF
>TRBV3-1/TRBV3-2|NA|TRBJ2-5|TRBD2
TGTGCCAGCAGCCCGGGGACTAGCGGCCCGTGGGAGACCCAGTACTTC
CASSPGTSGPWETQYF
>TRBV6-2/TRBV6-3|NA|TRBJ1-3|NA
TGTGCCAGCAGTTACCTCCGGGGCTCTGGAAACACCATATATTTT
CASSYLRGSGNTIYF
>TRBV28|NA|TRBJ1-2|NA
TGTGCCATCATCGCCCAGACTAATAACTATGGCTACACCTTC
CAIIAQTNNYGYTF
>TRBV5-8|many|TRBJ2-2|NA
TGTGCCAGCAGCTTCAGAGGACTGAACACCGGGGAGCTGTTTTTT
CASSFRGLNTGELFF
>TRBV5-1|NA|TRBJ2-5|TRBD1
TGCGCCACCTCCTGGACAGGGATCCAAGAGACCCAGTACTTC
CATSWTGIQETQYF
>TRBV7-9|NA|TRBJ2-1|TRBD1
TGTGCCAGCAGCGGCCCGGGACAGGCCTACAATGAGCAGTTCTTC
CASSGPGQAYNEQFF
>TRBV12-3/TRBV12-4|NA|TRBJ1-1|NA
TGTGCCCTTGGACAGACCCCGTCTGAAGCTTTCTTT
CALGQTPSEAFF
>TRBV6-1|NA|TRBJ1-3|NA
TGTGCCAGCAGTGAAAGGAGGGCCTCTGGAAACACCATATATTTT
CASSERRASGNTIYF
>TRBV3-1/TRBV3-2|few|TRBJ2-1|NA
TGTGCCAGCAGCCATGCGGGGAGCTCCTACAATGAGCAGTTCTTC
CASSHAGSSYNEQFF
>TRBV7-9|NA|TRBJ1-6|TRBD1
TGTGCCAGCAGCTTACGGACAGGGACGGATTCACCCCTCCACTTT
CASSLRTGTDSPLHF
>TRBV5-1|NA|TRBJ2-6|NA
TGCGCCAGCAGCTTAACCTCGGGTACTGGGGCCAACGTCCTGACTTTC
CASSLTSGTGANVLTF